These 21 T cell receptor beta chains were all obtained from the same sample, sequenced in a study of T cell clonotyping in hematopoietic cell transplantation. Clones were sequenced by immunoSEQ multiplex PCR, and TCRdb holds only the in-frame ones, with some missing. This table holds about 7,700 clones, roughly 94% found once. Sequencing used peripheral blood mononuclear cells, obtained 30 days after allogeneic stem cell transplant. Receptors were obtained from a male patient aged 55-69 years who had an allogeneic stem cell transplant from an unrelated donor, so T cells may come from the graft donor. Some clones in this sample may be carry-over from other donors' samples.

CDR3 nucleotide sequence: TGTGCCAGCAGTTTCCGGGTTAGCGGGACGCCCTACGAGCAGTACTTC. The encoded protein is CASSFRVSGTPYEQYF. This chain connects TRBV6-6 to TRBJ2-7; the match to TRBD2 covers 8 bases. This CDR3 comprises 16 residues. The germline V gene has CDR1 MNHNY and CDR2 SVGAGI (reference sequence). V trimming: 4 bases; J trimming: 2 bases; junction bases outside the gene matches: 10.

J is TRBJ2-1 and V is TRBV7-8; no clear D gene. The CDR3 length is 15 residues. Germline assignment: CDR1 SGHVS and CDR2 FQNEAQ. V dropped 5 bases and J dropped 8 bases, with 19 bases sitting between them. As DNA, the CDR3 is TGTGCCAGCAGCCCAAGGCCTCTAAGAGGCGATGAGCAGTTCTTC. It yields the protein CASSPRPLRGDEQFF.

This chain joins TRBV20-1 and TRBJ2-5; D remains ambiguous. There are 11 residues in the CDR3. Trimming took off 1 base at V and 10 bases at J, with 10 bases between the two ends. In germline, CDR1 is DFQATT, CDR2 SNEGSKA (reference sequence). The CDR3 loop reads CSARVRVNQYF. The CDR3 DNA is TGCAGTGCTAGAGTTAGAGTAAACCAGTACTTC.

The chain combines TRBV29-1 with TRBJ2-7, with 14 bases that match TRBD2. V was pared by 4 bases and J by 3 bases, with 11 bases of the junction left unmatched. The CDR3 covers 17 residues. Looked up from germline, CDR1 is SQVTM and CDR2 is ANQGSEA. The CDR3 DNA reads TGCAGCGTTGGGGGGGGACTAGCGGGAGTTACTGGCTACGAGCAGTACTTC. Its protein product is CSVGGGLAGVTGYEQYF.

This chain links TRBV30 with TRBJ1-1, with D unclear. Germline V gives CDR1 GTSNPN, CDR2 SVGIG (reference sequence). Trimming took off 3 bases at V and 5 bases at J, with 10 bases between the two ends. This CDR3 spans 12 amino acids. The CDR3, as DNA: TGTGCCTGGAGATTGACGGCGACTGAAGCTTTCTTT. Translated: CAWRLTATEAFF.

The chain joins TRBV11-1 to TRBJ2-7; possibly TRBD2 for D (6 bases). Trimming took 3 bases from V and 7 from J, leaving 13 bases between them. Germline lookup yields CDR1 SGHAT and CDR2 FQDESV (reference sequence). This CDR3 contains 13 residues. The CDR3 loop reads CASSFLTRGEQYF. Here the CDR3 DNA reads TGTGCCAGCAGCTTTCTGACTAGGGGAGAGCAGTACTTC.

The chain carries TRBV9 and TRBJ2-7, with TRBD2 identical over 8 bases. Trimming removed 4 bases from V and 2 bases from J; junction bases left unmatched: 11. The CDR3 runs 16 residues. The germline V gene encodes CDR1 SGDLS and CDR2 YYNGEE. CDR3 nucleotide sequence: TGTGCCAGCAGCCCGGGCACCACTAGCGGTCCCTACGAGCAGTACTTC. Translation gives CASSPGTTSGPYEQYF.

V and J are TRBV9 and TRBJ1-4, with 8 bases lining up with TRBD1. The CDR3 loop spans 16 amino acids. V shed 4 bases, J shed 2 bases, and the junction held 7 bases outside the gene matches. Germline lookup yields CDR1 SGDLS and CDR2 YYNGEE. The CDR3 DNA reads TGTGCCAGCAGCCGGGCAGGGGGCTCCACTAATGAAAAACTGTTTTTT. As protein: CASSRAGGSTNEKLFF.

The chain combines TRBV4-1 with TRBJ2-7; D assignment may be TRBD1 or TRBD2 (7 bases each). With 0 bases removed from V and 3 bases from J, the gap between germline ends came to 12 bases. The CDR3 sequence is 15 residues long. CDR1 and CDR2 (germline): MGHRA, YSYEKL. This CDR3 is CASSQDRGRVYEQYF. The CDR3 DNA sequence: TGCGCCAGCAGCCAAGACAGGGGGAGGGTCTACGAGCAGTACTTC.

J is TRBJ2-7 and V is TRBV4-2; D possibly corresponds to TRBD2 (5 bases). Trimming left V 0 bases short and J 0 bases short, with 12 bases between. Per the germline V gene, CDR1 is LGHNA and CDR2 is YNFKEQ. CDR3 length: 16 residues. The CDR3 sequence is CASSQEWAGDSYEQYF. CDR3 DNA sequence: TGTGCCAGCAGCCAAGAATGGGCCGGGGACTCCTACGAGCAGTACTTC.

This clone was detected only once. The chain couples TRBV11-2 to TRBJ2-5; unclear D gene. The CDR3 is made up of 14 amino acids. The V end was cut by 1 base, the J end by 5 bases, with 11 bases between. The germline CDR1 and CDR2 sequences are SGHAT and FQNNGV. Here the CDR3 DNA reads TGTGCCAGCAGCTTAGCCTGGGATGCGGAGACCCAGTACTTC. Protein product: CASSLAWDAETQYF.

Only one count was recorded for this clone. The chain recombines TRBV9 with TRBJ2-7, with D uncertain. V was trimmed by 3 bases and J by 6 bases, leaving 16 bases between them. Germline V CDR1 and CDR2: SGDLS, YYNGEE. There are 14 residues in the CDR3. The CDR3 is CASSDLTDGGEQYF. In DNA, the CDR3 is TGTGCCAGCAGCGACCTAACGGACGGCGGCGAGCAGTACTTC.

The table lists this clone with a count of one. The rearrangement uses TRBV9 and TRBJ1-4; D is uncertain. The CDR3 consists of 15 residues. Germline V gene data show CDR1 as SGDLS and CDR2 as YYNGEE. Trimming pared 4 bases from V and 0 bases from J, leaving 10 bases between. The CDR3, as DNA: TGTGCCAGCAGCCCACGAACCGCAACTAATGAAAAACTGTTTTTT. The encoded protein is CASSPRTATNEKLFF.

The chain employs TRBV7-8 and TRBJ2-5; no firm D call. Germline values: CDR1 SGHVS, CDR2 FQNEAQ. The ends were cut back, 5 bases at V and 0 bases at J, with 19 bases in the middle. This CDR3 has 17 residues. The CDR3 here is CASSTIPGASYQETQYF. CDR3 DNA: TGTGCCAGCAGCACAATCCCAGGAGCCTCGTACCAAGAGACCCAGTACTTC.

The V gene is TRBV7-3, the J gene TRBJ2-1; 11 bases agree with TRBD2. Germline V lookup: CDR1 SGHTA, CDR2 FQGTGA. Trimming at V came to 1 base and at J to 7 bases, leaving 3 bases not matched to a gene. The CDR3 loop spans 15 amino acids. The CDR3 sequence is CASSLIAGGVNEQFF. DNA of the CDR3: TGTGCCAGCAGCTTAATAGCGGGAGGGGTTAATGAGCAGTTCTTC.

The V gene is TRBV7-6, the J gene TRBJ2-7; D perhaps matches TRBD1 (5 bases). V was cut by 4 bases and J by 2 bases, with 12 bases left in between. Germline V gene sequence: CDR1 SGHVS, CDR2 FNYEAQ. The CDR3 has 14 residues. CDR3 loop: CASSSLGQPYEQYF. In nucleotides, the CDR3 is TGTGCCAGCAGCTCCCTGGGGCAACCCTACGAGCAGTACTTC.

This chain uses TRBV28 with TRBJ2-7; D remains unclear. The CDR3 contains 11 residues. The ends were cut back, 6 bases at V and 11 bases at J, with 14 bases in the middle. In germline, CDR1 is MDHEN, CDR2 SYDVKM. The DNA of the CDR3 is TGTGCCAGCAGCTCAACCCTAGGCAAGTACTTC. Amino acid sequence: CASSSTLGKYF.

This clone was recorded a few times. The genes are TRBV28 and TRBJ1-5; possible D gene TRBD1, 5 bases. The CDR3 contains 14 residues. Trimming pared 5 bases from V and 0 bases from J, leaving 8 bases between. Per germline, CDR1 MDHEN and CDR2 SYDVKM. The CDR3 nucleotides are TGTGCCAGCAGTCGCAGGGTTAGCAATCAGCCCCAGCATTTT. Amino acid sequence: CASSRRVSNQPQHF.

The chain joins TRBV7-2 to TRBJ1-2; no clear D. Germline V gives CDR1 SGHTA, CDR2 FQGNSA. The ends were cut back, 3 bases at V and 4 bases at J, with 6 bases in the middle. This CDR3 has 12 amino acids. CDR3 protein: CASSLMSYGYTF. The CDR3 nucleotides are TGTGCCAGCAGCTTGATGAGCTATGGCTACACCTTC.

V usage is TRBV7-2 and J usage is TRBJ2-2; maybe TRBD2 (5 bases). The CDR3 contains 15 residues. Germline CDR1 reads SGHTA; CDR2 reads FQGNSA. Trimming cost V 2 bases and J 2 bases, with 9 bases left between them. The CDR3 here is CASSLSLANTGELFF. CDR3 nucleotides: TGTGCCAGCAGCTTAAGTCTAGCCAACACCGGGGAGCTGTTTTTT.

This chain links TRBV7-9 with TRBJ1-4; D perhaps matches TRBD1 (5 bases). Germline CDR1 SEHNR, CDR2 FQNEAQ (reference sequence). Trimming removed 5 bases at V and 2 bases at J, with 9 bases between. The CDR3 covers 14 residues. The CDR3 sequence is CASSPGLTNEKLFF. The CDR3 DNA is TGTGCCAGCAGCCCGGGGCTGACTAATGAAAAACTGTTTTTT. The full variable domain, in which reference TRBV7-9 and TRBJ1-4 provide the parts outside the CDR3, is DTGVSQNPRHKITKRGQNVTFRCDPISEHNRLYWYRQTLGQGPEFLTYFQNEAQLEKSRLLSDRFSAERPKGSFSTLEIQRTEQGDSAMYLCASSPGLTNEKLFFGSGTQLSVL.